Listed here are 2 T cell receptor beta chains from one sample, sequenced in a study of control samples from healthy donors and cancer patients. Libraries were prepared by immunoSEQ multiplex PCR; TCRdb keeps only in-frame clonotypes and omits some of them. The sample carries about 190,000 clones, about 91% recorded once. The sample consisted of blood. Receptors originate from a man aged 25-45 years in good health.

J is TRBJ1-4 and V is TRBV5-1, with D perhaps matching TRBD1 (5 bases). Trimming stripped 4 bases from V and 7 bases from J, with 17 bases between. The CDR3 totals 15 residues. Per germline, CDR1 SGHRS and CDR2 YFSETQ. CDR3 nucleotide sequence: TGCGCCAGCAGCCTGTTGTCGGTAGACAGTGAAAAACTGTTTTTT. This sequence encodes CASSLLSVDSEKLFF.

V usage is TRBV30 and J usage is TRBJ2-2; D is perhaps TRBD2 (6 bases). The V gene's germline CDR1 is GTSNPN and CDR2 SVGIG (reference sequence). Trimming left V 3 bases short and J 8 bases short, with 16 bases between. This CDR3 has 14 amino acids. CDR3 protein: CAWSVQMGGGELFF. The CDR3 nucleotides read TGTGCCTGGAGCGTACAAATGGGAGGAGGGGAGCTGTTTTTT.